The 31 T cell receptor beta chains listed next were all sequenced from one sample in a study of T-cell memory formation after mild COVID-19. One entry per CDR3 protein results from TCRdb running MiXCR on the 5' RACE reads. The sample records tens of thousands of distinct CDR3 sequences, roughly 15% being singletons. Sequences were obtained from PBMCs or a T cell subset sorted from them (not recorded which). The origin of the receptors is a man between 18 and 35 years old who had mild COVID-19 (a few samples of this study predate the infection). Cell type and time point are not known.

The sample holds a few counts of this clonotype. The CDR3 here is CSVAFGSEQYF. Written as DNA, the CDR3 is TGCAGCGTTGCTTTCGGGTCAGAGCAGTACTTC. The chain has TRBV29-1 and TRBJ2-7; D gene ambiguous. This CDR3 spans 11 amino acids. The V end lost 4 bases, the J end lost 7 bases, and 11 bases lay between the germline ends. Germline assignment: CDR1 SQVTM and CDR2 ANQGSEA.

The chain uses TRBV12-3 or TRBV12-4 and TRBJ2-7; D remains unclear. There are 11 residues in the CDR3. Trimming removed 6 bases from V and 3 bases from J, with 6 bases in between. The CDR3 DNA reads TGTGCCAGCAGCCTTTTCTACGAGCAGTACTTC. Translated: CASSLFYEQYF.

This clonotype was detected only a few times. The gene calls are TRBV7-6 and TRBJ2-3; either TRBD1 or TRBD2 may supply D (5 bases each). The CDR3 is made up of 15 amino acids. Germline assignment: CDR1 SGHVS and CDR2 FNYEAQ. Trimming took off 5 bases at V and 4 bases at J, with 16 bases between the two ends. DNA of the CDR3: TGTGCCAGCAGCCCCACTGGGGGAGCCGCAGATACGCAGTATTTT. This encodes CASSPTGGAADTQYF.

CDR3 sequence: CASSFGSGGRSRPGELFF. The CDR3 region has the DNA TGTGCCAGCAGTTTCGGAAGCGGGGGGCGCAGCCGTCCGGGGGAGCTGTTTTTT. The chain employs TRBV27 and TRBJ2-2, with 9 bases fitting TRBD2. The CDR3 runs 18 residues. Germline V gene sequence: CDR1 MNHEY, CDR2 SMNVEV (reference sequence). V gave up 3 bases and J gave up 8 bases; unmatched junction bases: 16.

This rearrangement joins TRBV27 to TRBJ2-5, with a tentative D call TRBD2 (6 bases). CDR1 and CDR2 (germline): MNHEY, SMNVEV (reference sequence). V was cut by 6 bases and J by 5 bases, with 19 bases left in between. CDR3 length: 15 amino acids. The CDR3 DNA reads TGTGCCAGCAGCCCCTCGGTGGGGGGTGGGGAGACCCAGTACTTC. It is translated as CASSPSVGGGETQYF.

The chain combines TRBV9 with TRBJ2-1; weak D call: TRBD1 (5 bases). Germline CDR1 reads SGDLS; CDR2 reads YYNGEE. The CDR3 is made up of 11 amino acids. V lost 3 bases and J lost 10, with 8 bases in between. CDR3: CASSDRQEQFF. The CDR3, as DNA: TGTGCCAGCAGCGATCGACAGGAGCAGTTCTTC.

This clonotype showed up just a few times. The V call is TRBV14, the J call TRBJ2-2, with D perhaps TRBD2 (6 bases). The V gene's germline CDR1 is SGHDN and CDR2 FVKESK. Between the trimmed V and J ends, which lost 4 bases and 7 bases, there was a span of 13 bases. This CDR3 spans 14 amino acids. DNA of the CDR3: TGTGCCAGCAGCCGCGGGGCCCTAATCGGGGAGCTGTTTTTT. Translation: CASSRGALIGELFF. Full variable domain (remainder filled in from reference TRBV14 and TRBJ2-2): EAGVTQFPSHSVIEKGQTVTLRCDPISGHDNLYWYRRVMGKEIKFLLHFVKESKQDESGMPNNRFLAERTGGTYSTLKVQPAELEDSGVYFCASSRGALIGELFFGEGSRLTVL.

This clonotype was seen at least ten times. The chain carries TRBV29-1 and TRBJ2-7, with 7 nucleotides matching TRBD1. CDR1 is SQVTM, CDR2 ANQGSEA, per germline. This CDR3 region has 15 residues. V trimming: 6 bases; J trimming: 0 bases; junction bases outside the gene matches: 11. Here the CDR3 DNA reads TGCAGCGTACACCGGGACAGCGACCCCTCCTACGAGCAGTACTTC. Translated, it gives CSVHRDSDPSYEQYF.

V usage is TRBV11-3 and J usage is TRBJ2-7, with 9 bases lining up with TRBD2. The V segment lost 7 bases and the J segment 0 bases; nucleotides outside the gene matches: 10. The CDR3 covers 16 residues. Germline V CDR1 and CDR2: SGHNT, YENEEA. CDR3 nucleotides: TGTGCCAGCACACGGACTAGCGTGGGGTGCTCCTACGAGCAGTACGTC. Translation gives CASTRTSVGCSYEQYV.

The chain joins TRBV28 to TRBJ1-6; D not resolved. Germline CDR1 reads MDHEN; CDR2 reads SYDVKM. The length of the CDR3 is 13 residues. The V end was cut by 2 bases, the J end by 8 bases, with 7 bases between. CDR3 sequence (DNA): TGTGCCAGCAGTTTAACCAGGCATTCACCCCTCCACTTT. This encodes CASSLTRHSPLHF.

This clonotype has only a few counts. The chain recombines TRBV3-1 with TRBJ2-3; 9 bases fit TRBD2. Trimming removed 3 bases from V and 6 bases from J; junction bases left unmatched: 10. Germline values: CDR1 LGHDT, CDR2 YNNKEL (reference sequence). This CDR3 has 16 amino acids. The DNA of the CDR3 is TGTGCCAGCAGCCACGTTATTGGAACTAGCGGGGATACGCAGTATTTT. Its protein product is CASSHVIGTSGDTQYF.

This clonotype was counted only a few times. The chain couples TRBV4-2 to TRBJ2-2; maybe TRBD2 (5 bases). Trimming removed 0 bases at V and 5 bases at J, with 13 bases between. Germline loops: CDR1 LGHNA, CDR2 YNFKEQ. The CDR3 extends over 16 amino acids. The CDR3 here is CASSQEDGGGTGELFF. CDR3 in DNA: TGTGCCAGCAGCCAAGAGGACGGAGGAGGTACCGGGGAGCTGTTTTTT.

This clonotype has more than one count but fewer than ten. V usage is TRBV4-1 and J usage is TRBJ2-5; D is unresolved. The CDR3 extends over 14 amino acids. Trimming took 4 bases from V and 4 from J, leaving 13 bases between them. Germline-derived CDR1 and CDR2 are MGHRA and YSYEKL. CDR3 amino acids: CASSLFQGSETQYF. The CDR3 DNA reads as TGCGCCAGCAGCCTCTTTCAAGGGTCAGAGACCCAGTACTTC.

In DNA, the CDR3 is TGTGCCAGTAGTATATTCGAGCAGCCCCAGCATTTT. It codes for CASSIFEQPQHF. The rearrangement uses TRBV19 and TRBJ1-5; D call uncertain. This CDR3 region has 12 residues. The ends were cut back, 2 bases at V and 7 bases at J, with 6 bases in the middle. CDR1 and CDR2 (germline): LNHDA, SQIVND (reference sequence).

CDR3 amino acids: CASSRLVGETQYF. The CDR3 DNA sequence: TGTGCCAGCAGCAGACTAGTGGGCGAGACCCAGTACTTC. The V and J genes are TRBV6-5 and TRBJ2-5; tentative D call: TRBD2 (6 bases). There are 13 residues in the CDR3. Germline V gives CDR1 MNHEY, CDR2 SVGAGI. Between the trimmed V and J ends, which lost 6 bases and 5 bases, there was a span of 13 bases.

This chain links TRBV7-9 with TRBJ1-1; perhaps TRBD1 as D (6 bases). This CDR3 comprises 15 residues. V dropped 6 bases and J dropped 0 bases, with 14 bases sitting between them. Per germline, CDR1 SEHNR and CDR2 FQNEAQ (reference sequence). This chain's CDR3 is CASRGATGMNTEAFF. The CDR3 DNA sequence: TGTGCCAGCAGGGGAGCAACAGGGATGAACACTGAAGCTTTCTTT.

This chain links TRBV6-5 with TRBJ1-2, with 8 bases matching TRBD1. With V trimmed by 6 bases and J by 7 bases, 4 bases remained unmatched. The CDR3 covers 12 residues. From germline, CDR1 is MNHEY and CDR2 SVGAGI. CDR3: CASSRGQGGYTF. CDR3 nucleotide sequence: TGTGCCAGCAGCCGCGGACAGGGTGGCTACACCTTC.

The table lists this clonotype with a few counts. The chain employs TRBV5-1 and TRBJ2-4, with a weak D call TRBD2 (6 bases). The CDR3 contains 13 residues. The ends were cut back, 5 bases at V and 7 bases at J, with 13 bases in the middle. Per the germline V gene, CDR1 is SGHRS and CDR2 is YFSETQ. The CDR3 is CASRSSDRNIQYF. CDR3 coding DNA: TGCGCCAGCAGATCTAGCGACCGGAACATTCAGTACTTC.

The chain carries TRBV5-6 and TRBJ2-4, with TRBD2 matching over 15 bases. Germline CDR1 SGHDT, CDR2 YYEEEE. CDR3 length: 20 residues. J lost 8 bases, V lost 1 base, and 16 bases had no gene match. The CDR3 bases are TGTGCCAGCAGCTTGAATGTTGGACTAGCGGGGGGGCCTGGGTCCCACATTCAGTACTTC. Its translation is CASSLNVGLAGGPGSHIQYF.

This clonotype was recorded many times. The chain has TRBV7-9 and TRBJ2-5; D is tentatively TRBD1 or TRBD2 (5 bases each). Germline CDR1 reads SEHNR; CDR2 reads FQNEAQ (reference sequence). CDR3 length: 14 residues. The V end was cut by 5 bases, the J end by 6 bases, with 16 bases between. This CDR3 is CASSGDRIGKTQYF. CDR3 nucleotides: TGTGCCAGCAGCGGGGACCGAATAGGGAAGACCCAGTACTTC.

The chain recombines TRBV4-3 with TRBJ1-6, with TRBD1 as a possible D gene (5 bases). This CDR3 spans 17 amino acids. The V end was cut by 2 bases, the J end by 0 bases, with 11 bases between. Germline V CDR1 and CDR2: LGHNA, YSLEER. The CDR3, as DNA: TGCGCCAGCAGCCAATGGGACTCCAACTCCTATAATTCACCCCTCCACTTT. This gives the protein CASSQWDSNSYNSPLHF.

This clonotype came up many times. The rearrangement links TRBV6-2 or TRBV6-3 to TRBJ2-7; 8 nucleotides match TRBD1. Germline CDR1 and CDR2: MNHEY and SVGEGT. The J segment lost 3 bases and the V segment lost 3 bases, leaving 1 base of the junction unmatched. The CDR3 runs to 13 residues. CDR3 nucleotides: TGTGCCAGCAGTTATGGGACAGGCTACGAGCAGTACTTC. It specifies CASSYGTGYEQYF.

CDR3 sequence reads: CASSLGGGVSYEQYF. The CDR3 DNA reads as TGTGCCAGCAGCTTAGGCGGGGGGGTCTCCTACGAGCAGTACTTC. The gene calls are TRBV11-3 and TRBJ2-7; TRBD2 matches 9 bases. This CDR3 is built from 15 residues. V was pared by 1 base and J by 0 bases, with 1 base of the junction left unmatched. Germline V lookup: CDR1 SGHNT, CDR2 YENEEA.

This clonotype turned up a few times. The chain combines TRBV4-2 with TRBJ2-1; possibly TRBD2 for D (6 bases). The CDR3 spans 18 residues. V lost 6 bases to trimming and J lost 5 bases, with 26 bases between them. The germline V gene encodes CDR1 LGHNA and CDR2 YNFKEQ. CDR3 nucleotides: TGTGCCAGCAGACCAGGCGTGGGGGGTGGTTTCACCGACAATGAGCAGTTCTTC. It is translated as CASRPGVGGGFTDNEQFF.

J is TRBJ2-3 and V is TRBV24-1, with 11 bases aligning to TRBD2. The CDR3 spans 15 residues. Germline values: CDR1 KGHDR, CDR2 SFDVKD. V shed 0 bases and J 5 bases; nucleotides not matched to a gene: 0. The CDR3 sequence is CATSDLGTSGDTQYF. The CDR3 DNA follows: TGTGCCACCAGTGATTTGGGGACTAGCGGAGATACGCAGTATTTT.

The rearrangement joins TRBV24-1 to TRBJ2-2, with a weak D call TRBD1 (5 bases). The CDR3 is 17 amino acids. Germline-derived CDR1 and CDR2 are KGHDR and SFDVKD. Trimming pared 4 bases from V and 0 bases from J, leaving 14 bases between. The CDR3 sequence: CATSDRQLNANTGELFF. CDR3 coding DNA: TGTGCCACCAGTGACCGACAGCTCAACGCGAACACCGGGGAGCTGTTTTTT.

This clonotype was counted only a few times. This rearrangement joins TRBV7-9 to TRBJ2-5, with D unresolved. The CDR3 sequence is 15 residues long. Germline lookup yields CDR1 SEHNR and CDR2 FQNEAQ (reference sequence). Between the trimmed V and J ends, which lost 2 bases and 5 bases, there was a span of 15 bases. CDR3 sequence: CASSLWQNGVETQYF. The CDR3 DNA is TGTGCCAGCAGCTTATGGCAAAACGGCGTGGAGACCCAGTACTTC.

In this sample, this clonotype turned up many times. J is TRBJ2-7 and V is TRBV27; D is possibly TRBD1 or TRBD2 (6 bases each). Germline CDR1 MNHEY, CDR2 SMNVEV (reference sequence). V was trimmed by 4 bases and J by 0 bases, leaving 13 bases between them. There are 15 residues in the CDR3. CDR3 residues: CASSWGAGRSYEQYF. CDR3 in DNA: TGTGCCAGCAGTTGGGGGGCTGGACGCTCCTACGAGCAGTACTTC.

The J gene is TRBJ1-5, the V gene TRBV5-5, with a weak D call TRBD1 (6 bases). The germline V gene encodes CDR1 SGHKS and CDR2 YYEKEE (reference sequence). The CDR3 is 15 amino acids. V was clipped by 0 bases and J by 1 base, with 8 bases between them. DNA of the CDR3: TGTGCCAGCAGCTTGGAGGGGGTGAGCAATCAGCCCCAGCATTTT. Its translation is CASSLEGVSNQPQHF. The complete variable domain, with remaining parts taken from reference TRBV5-5 and TRBJ1-5, reads DAGVTQSPTHLIKTRGQQVTLRCSPISGHKSVSWYQQVLGQGPQFIFQYYEKEERGRGNFPDRFSARQFPNYSSELNVNALLLGDSALYLCASSLEGVSNQPQHFGDGTRLSIL.

The gene calls are TRBV2 and TRBJ2-1, with 15 bases lining up with TRBD2. The CDR3 loop spans 15 amino acids. Per the germline V gene, CDR1 is SNHLY and CDR2 is FYNNEI. V shed 8 bases and J 6 bases; nucleotides not matched to a gene: 5. The CDR3 nucleotides read TGTGCCAGCGCCGGACTAGCGGGGGGGCTCAATGAGCAGTTCTTC. Amino acids: CASAGLAGGLNEQFF.

The chain is built from TRBV20-1 and TRBJ2-1; 12 positions match TRBD2. The CDR3 consists of 15 residues. With 5 bases clipped from V and 12 bases from J, the junction kept 14 bases outside the gene matches. Germline V gene sequence: CDR1 DFQATT, CDR2 SNEGSKA (reference sequence). CDR3 loop: CSAPKGGTSGLGQFF. In nucleotides, the CDR3 is TGCAGTGCTCCTAAAGGGGGGACTAGCGGGTTAGGGCAGTTCTTC.